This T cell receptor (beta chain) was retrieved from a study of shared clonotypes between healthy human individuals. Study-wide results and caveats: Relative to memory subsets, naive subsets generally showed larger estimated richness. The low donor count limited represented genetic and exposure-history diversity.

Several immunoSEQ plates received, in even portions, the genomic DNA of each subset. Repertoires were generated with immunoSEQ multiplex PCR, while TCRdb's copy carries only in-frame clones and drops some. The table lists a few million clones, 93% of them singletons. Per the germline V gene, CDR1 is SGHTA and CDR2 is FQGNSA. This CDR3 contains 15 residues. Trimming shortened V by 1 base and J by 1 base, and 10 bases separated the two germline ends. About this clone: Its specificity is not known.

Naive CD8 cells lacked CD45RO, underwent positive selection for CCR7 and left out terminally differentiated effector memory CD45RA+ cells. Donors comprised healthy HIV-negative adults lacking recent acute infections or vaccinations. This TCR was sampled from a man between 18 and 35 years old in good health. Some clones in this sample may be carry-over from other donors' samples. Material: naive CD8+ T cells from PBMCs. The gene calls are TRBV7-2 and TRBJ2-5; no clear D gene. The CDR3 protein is CASSLGNRVQETQYF. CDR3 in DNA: TGTGCCAGCAGCTTAGGGAATAGGGTCCAAGAGACCCAGTACTTC.